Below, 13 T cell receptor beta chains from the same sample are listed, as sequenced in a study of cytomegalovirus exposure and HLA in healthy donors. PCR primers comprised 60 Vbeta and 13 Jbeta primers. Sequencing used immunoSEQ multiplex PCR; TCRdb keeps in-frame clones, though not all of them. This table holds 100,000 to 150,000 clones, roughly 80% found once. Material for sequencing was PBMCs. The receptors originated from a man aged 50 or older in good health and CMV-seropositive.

The CDR3 sequence: CASSRGQGANNEQFF. The DNA of the CDR3 is TGCGCCAGCAGCCGTGGACAGGGGGCGAACAATGAGCAGTTCTTC. V and J are TRBV4-1 and TRBJ2-1, with 11 bases identical to TRBD1. Germline assignment: CDR1 MGHRA and CDR2 YSYEKL. The junction had 4 bases not matched to a gene; V was cut back by 4 bases and J by 5 bases. This CDR3 spans 15 amino acids.

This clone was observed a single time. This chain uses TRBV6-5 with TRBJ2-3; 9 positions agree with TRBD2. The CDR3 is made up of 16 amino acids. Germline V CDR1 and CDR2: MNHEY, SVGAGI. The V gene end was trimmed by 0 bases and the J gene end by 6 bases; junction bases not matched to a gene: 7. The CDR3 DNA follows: TGTGCCAGCAGTTACTCGCTAGCGGGGCTGGGGGATACGCAGTATTTT. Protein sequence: CASSYSLAGLGDTQYF.

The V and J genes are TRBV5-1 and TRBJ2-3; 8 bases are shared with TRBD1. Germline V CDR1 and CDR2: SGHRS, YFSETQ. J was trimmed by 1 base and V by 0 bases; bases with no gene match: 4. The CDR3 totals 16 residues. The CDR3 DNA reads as TGCGCCAGCAGCTTGGAGGACAGGGCACGCACAGATACGCAGTATTTT. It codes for CASSLEDRARTDTQYF.

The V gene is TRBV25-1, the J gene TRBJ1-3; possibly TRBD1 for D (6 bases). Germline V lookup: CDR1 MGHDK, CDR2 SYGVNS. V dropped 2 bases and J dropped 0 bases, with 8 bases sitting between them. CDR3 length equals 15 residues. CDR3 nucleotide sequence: TGTGCCAGCAGTGAACCAGGGGTCTCTGGAAACACCATATATTTT. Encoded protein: CASSEPGVSGNTIYF.

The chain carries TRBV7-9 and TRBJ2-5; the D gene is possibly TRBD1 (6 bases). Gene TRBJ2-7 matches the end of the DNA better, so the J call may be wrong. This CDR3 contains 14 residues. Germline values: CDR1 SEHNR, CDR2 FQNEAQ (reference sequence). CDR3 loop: CASRGMDSRHEQYF. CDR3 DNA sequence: TGTGCCAGCAGGGGCATGGACAGTCGGCACGAGCAGTACTTC.

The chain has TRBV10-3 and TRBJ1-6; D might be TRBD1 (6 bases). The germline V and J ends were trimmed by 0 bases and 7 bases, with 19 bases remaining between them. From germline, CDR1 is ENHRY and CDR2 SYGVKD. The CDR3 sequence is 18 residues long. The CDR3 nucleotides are TGTGCCATCAGTGAGTCGAGGGAGGCGGGGGCAAGAAATTCACCCCTCCACTTT. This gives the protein CAISESREAGARNSPLHF.

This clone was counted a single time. The CDR3 reads CASSGGANTEAFF. CDR3 coding DNA: TGCGCCAGCAGTGGCGGAGCTAACACTGAAGCTTTCTTT. The gene calls are TRBV10-2 and TRBJ1-1; no firm D call. Germline V gives CDR1 WSHSY, CDR2 SAAADI. The ends were cut back, 4 bases at V and 2 bases at J, with 8 bases in the middle. The CDR3 has 13 amino acids.

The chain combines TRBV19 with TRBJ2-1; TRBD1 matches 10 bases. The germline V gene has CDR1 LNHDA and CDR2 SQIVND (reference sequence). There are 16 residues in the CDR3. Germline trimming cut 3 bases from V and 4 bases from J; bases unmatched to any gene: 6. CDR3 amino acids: CASSIPRDRGYNEQFF. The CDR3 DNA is TGTGCCAGTAGTATCCCTCGGGACAGGGGATACAATGAGCAGTTCTTC.

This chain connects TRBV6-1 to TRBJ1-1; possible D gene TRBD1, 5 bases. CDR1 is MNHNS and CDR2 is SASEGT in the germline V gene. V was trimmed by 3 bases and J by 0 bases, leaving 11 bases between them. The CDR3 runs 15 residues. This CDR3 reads CASSEIRQMNTEAFF. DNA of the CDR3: TGTGCCAGCAGTGAGATAAGACAGATGAACACTGAAGCTTTCTTT.

The CDR3 here is CASCSAGTETQYF. The CDR3 region has the DNA TGCGCCAGCTGTTCAGCGGGGACAGAGACCCAGTACTTC. The V call is TRBV5-1, the J call TRBJ2-5, with 7 positions matching TRBD2. Germline V gene data show CDR1 as SGHRS and CDR2 as YFSETQ. V lost 7 bases, J lost 4 bases, and 7 bases stayed unmatched. This CDR3 has 13 amino acids. Supplemented by reference TRBV5-1 and TRBJ2-5, the full variable domain reads KAGVTQTPRYLIKTRGQQVTLSCSPISGHRSVSWYQQTPGQGLQFLFEYFSETQRNKGNFPGRFSGRQFSNSRSEMNVSTLELGDSALYLCASCSAGTETQYFGPGTRLLVL.

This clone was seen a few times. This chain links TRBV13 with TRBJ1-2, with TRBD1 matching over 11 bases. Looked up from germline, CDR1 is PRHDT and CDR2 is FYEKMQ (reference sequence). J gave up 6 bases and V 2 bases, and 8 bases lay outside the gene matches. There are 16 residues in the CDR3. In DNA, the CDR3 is TGTGCCAGCAGCTTAAGGGTGGACAGGGGGCAGGATGGCTACACCTTC. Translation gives CASSLRVDRGQDGYTF.

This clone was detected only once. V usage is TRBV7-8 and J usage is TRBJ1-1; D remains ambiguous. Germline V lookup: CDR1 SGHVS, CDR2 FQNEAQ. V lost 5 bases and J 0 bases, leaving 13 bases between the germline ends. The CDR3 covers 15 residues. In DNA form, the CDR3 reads TGTGCCAGCAGCCCTAGGGTCGGGATGAACACTGAAGCTTTCTTT. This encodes CASSPRVGMNTEAFF.

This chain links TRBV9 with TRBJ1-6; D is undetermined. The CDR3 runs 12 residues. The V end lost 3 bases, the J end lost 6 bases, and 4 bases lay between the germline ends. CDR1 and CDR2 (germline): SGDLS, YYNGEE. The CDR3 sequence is CASSAGNSPLHF. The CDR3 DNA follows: TGTGCCAGCAGCGCGGGTAATTCACCCCTCCACTTT.